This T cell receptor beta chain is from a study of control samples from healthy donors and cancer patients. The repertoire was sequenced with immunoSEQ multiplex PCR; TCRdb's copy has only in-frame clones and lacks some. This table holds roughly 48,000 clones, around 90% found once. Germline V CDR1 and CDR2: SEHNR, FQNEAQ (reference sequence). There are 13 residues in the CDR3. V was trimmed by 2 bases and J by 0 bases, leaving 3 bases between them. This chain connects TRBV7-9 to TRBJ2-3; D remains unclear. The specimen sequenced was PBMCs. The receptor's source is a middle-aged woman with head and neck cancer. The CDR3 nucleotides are TGTGCCAGCAGCTTATGGAGCACAGATACGCAGTATTTT. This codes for CASSLWSTDTQYF.